This T cell receptor (beta chain) was identified in a study of CD8+ T cells in alopecia areata. Treatment specified: oral pan-JAK inhibitor, 5-10 mg twice daily. The CDR3 extends over 12 amino acids. From germline, CDR1 is LGHNT and CDR2 FRNRAP. V lost 2 bases and J 7 bases, leaving 8 bases between the germline ends. Following RNA extraction, reverse transcription yielded cDNA that acted as the sequencing template. The method was immunoSEQ multiplex PCR; TCRdb's version includes in-frame clones alone and lacks a portion of them. The table has around 100,000 clones, just over 70% seen once. Sequencing was performed on CD8+ T cells sorted from blood, taken at approximately week 42, from a patient treated with tofacitinib. The genes are TRBV12-5 and TRBJ1-1, with D uncertain. This TCR came from a human donor with alopecia areata. The CDR3 reads CASGLNTVEAFF. CDR3 bases: TGTGCTAGTGGTTTGAATACAGTTGAAGCTTTCTTT.